Detailed here is one T cell receptor (beta chain). Clones were sequenced by immunoSEQ multiplex PCR, and TCRdb holds only the in-frame ones, with some missing. The sample has over 250,000 clones; about 89% are singletons. The sample belongs to a study of blood T cell repertoires in COVID-19. Germline V CDR1 and CDR2: MNHEY, SMNVEV (reference sequence). With 7 bases clipped from V and 6 bases from J, the junction kept 18 bases outside the gene matches. The CDR3 runs to 18 residues. This chain connects TRBV27 to TRBJ2-3, with TRBD2 matching 11 bases. The sample taken for sequencing was peripheral blood. The origin of this receptor is a woman under 40 with COVID-19, enrolled during active disease. This CDR3 is CASNPTSGSTIGYDTQYF. The CDR3 nucleotides are TGTGCCAGCAATCCTACTAGCGGGAGTACGATAGGGTACGATACGCAGTATTTT.